This T cell receptor (beta chain) was captured by sequencing in a study of memory CD4+ T cells and cytomegalovirus serostatus. The overall study: Donors were healthy Belgian adults, under 10 CMV seropositive and about two dozen seronegative. Regarding the study as a whole: CD4+ memory repertoires contained about two fifths of the 164 reported CMV TCRbeta sequences.

The ends were cut back, 8 bases at V and 6 bases at J, with 23 bases in the middle. CDR1 MNHNS and CDR2 SASEGT come from the germline V gene. The CDR3 covers 15 residues. In regard to this clone: Its antigen is unknown.

Produced via immunoSEQ multiplex PCR; TCRdb's table is partial and in-frame only. The sample includes some 50,000 clones, 60% to 85% of them seen just once. Single viable CD3+CD4+CD8-CD45RO+ cells were sorted as the memory CD4+ T cells. Serum IgG to CMV pp150, pp28, p38 and p52 defined serostatus. The receptor comes from an adult in good health and CMV-seronegative. The sequencing sample was made of memory CD4+ T cells from blood. The chain has TRBV6-1 and TRBJ2-7, with D perhaps given as TRBD1 or TRBD2 (5 bases each). DNA of the CDR3: TGTGCCAGCCGGGTTCAGGGCGGGTCCTTTTCCGAGCAGTACTTC. Amino acid sequence: CASRVQGGSFSEQYF.